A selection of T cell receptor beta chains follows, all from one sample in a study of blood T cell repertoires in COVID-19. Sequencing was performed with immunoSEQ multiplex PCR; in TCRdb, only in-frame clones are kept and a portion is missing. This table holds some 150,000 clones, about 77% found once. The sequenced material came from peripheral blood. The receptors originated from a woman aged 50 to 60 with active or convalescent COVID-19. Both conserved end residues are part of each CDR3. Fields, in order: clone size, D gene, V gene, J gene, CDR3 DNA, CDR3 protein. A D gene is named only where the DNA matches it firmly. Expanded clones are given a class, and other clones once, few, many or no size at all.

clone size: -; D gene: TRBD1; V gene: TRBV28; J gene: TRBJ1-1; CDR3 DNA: TGTGCCAGCAGTGCACCCAGGGGGGCGAACACTGAAGCTTTCTTT; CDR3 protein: CASSAPRGANTEAFF
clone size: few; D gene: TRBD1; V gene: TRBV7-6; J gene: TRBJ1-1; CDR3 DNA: TGTGCCAGCAGCTTGACTAAGGGGGCAGGCACTGAAGCTTTCTTT; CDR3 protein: CASSLTKGAGTEAFF
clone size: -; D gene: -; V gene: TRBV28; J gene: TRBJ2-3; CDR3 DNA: TGTGCCAGCACTTCGGGTATTAGCACAGATACGCAGTATTTT; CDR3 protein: CASTSGISTDTQYF
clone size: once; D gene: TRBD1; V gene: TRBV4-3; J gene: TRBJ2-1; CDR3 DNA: TGCGCCAGCAGCCAAGACTGGACAGGGTCCTACAATGAGCAGTTCTTC; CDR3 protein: CASSQDWTGSYNEQFF
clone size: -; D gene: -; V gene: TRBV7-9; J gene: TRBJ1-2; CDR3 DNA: TGTGCCAGCAGCTTGATAACTATACCTGGTACCTATGGCTACACCTTC; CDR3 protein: CASSLITIPGTYGYTF
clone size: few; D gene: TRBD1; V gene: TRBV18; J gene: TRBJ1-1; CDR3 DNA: TGTGCCAGCTCCGCTGGACAGGCTGAAGCTTTCTTT; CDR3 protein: CASSAGQAEAFF
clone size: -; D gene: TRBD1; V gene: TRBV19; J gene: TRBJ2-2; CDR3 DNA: TGTGCCAGTAGTCCGCGACAGGGTACGAACACCGGGGAGCTGTTTTTT; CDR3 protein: CASSPRQGTNTGELFF
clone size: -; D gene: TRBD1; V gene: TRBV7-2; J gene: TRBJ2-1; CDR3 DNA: TGTGCCAGCAGCCTAGACAGGGGCTATGAGCAGTTCTTC; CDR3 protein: CASSLDRGYEQFF
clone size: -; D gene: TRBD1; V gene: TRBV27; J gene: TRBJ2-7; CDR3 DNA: TGTGCCAGCGGTAGACAGGGGCCCTACGAGCAGTACTTC; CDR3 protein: CASGRQGPYEQYF
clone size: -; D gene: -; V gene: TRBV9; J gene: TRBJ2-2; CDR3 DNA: TGTGCCAGCAGCGTATCGGACAGCTACACCGGGGAGCTGTTTTTT; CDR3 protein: CASSVSDSYTGELFF
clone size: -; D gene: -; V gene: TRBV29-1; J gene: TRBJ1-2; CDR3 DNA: TGCAGCGTTGAAGAAGTAGGGAGCCGGGGCTATGGCTACACCTTC; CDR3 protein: CSVEEVGSRGYGYTF
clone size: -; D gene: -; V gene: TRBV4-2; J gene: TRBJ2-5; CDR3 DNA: TGTGCCAGCAGCCAGGAGGGGTTCCAAGAGACCCAGTACTTC; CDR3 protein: CASSQEGFQETQYF
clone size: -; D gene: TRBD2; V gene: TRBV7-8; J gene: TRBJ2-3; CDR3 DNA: TGTGCCAGCAGCGGGGGAGGGGGGCTAGCGGGGACATTCGATACGCAGTATTTT; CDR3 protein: CASSGGGGLAGTFDTQYF
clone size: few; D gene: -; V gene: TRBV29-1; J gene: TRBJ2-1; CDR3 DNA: TGCAGCGTCCTTCACCAGGGGGGTGGTGAGCAGTTCTTC; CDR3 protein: CSVLHQGGGEQFF
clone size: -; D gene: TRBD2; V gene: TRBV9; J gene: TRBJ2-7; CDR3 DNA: TGTGCCAGCAGCGTAGGTCGAGCGGGAGGGTCTCGCGACGAGCAGTACTTC; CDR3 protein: CASSVGRAGGSRDEQYF
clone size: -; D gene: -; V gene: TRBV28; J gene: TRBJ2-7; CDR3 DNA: TGTGCCAGCAGTTCCCCTCCATGGGGCGACGAGCAGTACTTC; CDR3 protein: CASSSPPWGDEQYF
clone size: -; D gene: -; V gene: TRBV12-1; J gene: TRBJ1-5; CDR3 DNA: TGTGCCAGCAGCTCGGAGACAGGGGACAATCAGCCCCAGCATTTT; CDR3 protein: CASSSETGDNQPQHF
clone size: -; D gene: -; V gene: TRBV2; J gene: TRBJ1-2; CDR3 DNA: TGTGCCAGCACCCCCGAGACGGACAGCGATAGCTACACCTTC; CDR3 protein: CASTPETDSDSYTF
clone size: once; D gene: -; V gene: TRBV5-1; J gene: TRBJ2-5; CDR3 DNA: TGCGCCAGCAGCCCGGTTGTTAGCGGAAAGCAAGAGACCCAGTACTTC; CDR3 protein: CASSPVVSGKQETQYF
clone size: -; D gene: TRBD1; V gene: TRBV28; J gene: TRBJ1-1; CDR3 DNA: TGTGCCAGCAGTTTTAGGACAGGGGGGCGGGAGGCTTTCTTT; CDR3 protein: CASSFRTGGREAFF
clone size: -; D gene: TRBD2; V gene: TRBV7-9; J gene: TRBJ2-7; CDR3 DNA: TGTGCCAGCAGCCCTCGGACTAGCGGGAGCGGCGAGCAGTACTTC; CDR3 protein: CASSPRTSGSGEQYF
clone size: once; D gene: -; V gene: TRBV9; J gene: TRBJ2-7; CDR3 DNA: TGTGCCAGCAGCGTAGGGGTGGGAGTGGTCTCCTACGAGCAGTACTTC; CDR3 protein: CASSVGVGVVSYEQYF
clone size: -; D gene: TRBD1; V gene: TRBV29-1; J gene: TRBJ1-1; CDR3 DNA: TGCAGCGTTTATAGGACAGGGGTGGGCACTGAAGCTTTCTTT; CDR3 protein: CSVYRTGVGTEAFF
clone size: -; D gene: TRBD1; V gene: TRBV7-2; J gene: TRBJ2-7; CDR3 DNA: TGTGCCAGCAGCACAACAGGGGTCGGCGAGCAGTACTTC; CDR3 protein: CASSTTGVGEQYF
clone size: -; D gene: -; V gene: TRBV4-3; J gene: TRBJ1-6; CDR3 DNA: TGCGCCAGCAGCCAGGATACAGGGAGGGCACCCCTCCACTTT; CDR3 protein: CASSQDTGRAPLHF
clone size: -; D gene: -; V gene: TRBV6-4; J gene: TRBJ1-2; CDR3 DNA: TGTGCCAGCAGTGACTCGCAGCGAAATGGCTACACCTTC; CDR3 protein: CASSDSQRNGYTF
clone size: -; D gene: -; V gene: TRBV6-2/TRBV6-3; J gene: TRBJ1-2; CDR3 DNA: TGTGCCAGCAGTTTTATCAGTGCTCCGGGCTACACCTTC; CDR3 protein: CASSFISAPGYTF
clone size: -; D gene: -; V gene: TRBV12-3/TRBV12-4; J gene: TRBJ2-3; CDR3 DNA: TGTGCCAGCAGTCCCCTCCGAGGAGATACGCAGTATTTT; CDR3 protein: CASSPLRGDTQYF
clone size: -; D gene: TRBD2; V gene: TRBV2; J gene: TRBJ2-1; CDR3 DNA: TGTGCCAGCAGTGAGGCTAGCGGGGGGGACAATGAGCAGTTCTTC; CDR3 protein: CASSEASGGDNEQFF
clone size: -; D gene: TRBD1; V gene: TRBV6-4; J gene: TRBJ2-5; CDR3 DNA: TGTGCCAGCAGTGTAAGGGACAGGGGGAGGGAGACCCAGTACTTC; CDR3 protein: CASSVRDRGRETQYF
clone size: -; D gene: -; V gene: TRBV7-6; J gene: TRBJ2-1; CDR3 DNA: TGTGCCAGCAGCTCCCTCCAGGACAATGAGCAGTTCTTC; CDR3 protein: CASSSLQDNEQFF
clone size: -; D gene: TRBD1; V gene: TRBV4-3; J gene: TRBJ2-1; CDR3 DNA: TGCGCCAGCAGCCAAGGGGTTGGGGACAGGGTCTACAATGAGCAGTTCTTC; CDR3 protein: CASSQGVGDRVYNEQFF
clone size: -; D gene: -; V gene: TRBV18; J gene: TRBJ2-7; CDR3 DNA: TGTGCCAGGTTGTACTCCTACGAGCAGTACTTC; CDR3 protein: CARLYSYEQYF
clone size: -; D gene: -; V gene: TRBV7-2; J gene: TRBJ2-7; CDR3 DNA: TGTGCCAGCAGCTTATCCCCCGCCGGCTACGAGCAGTACTTC; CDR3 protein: CASSLSPAGYEQYF
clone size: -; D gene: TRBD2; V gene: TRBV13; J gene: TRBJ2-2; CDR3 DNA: TGTGCCAGCAGCCGGGGTACTAGCGGGGGGACTACCGGGGAGCTGTTTTTT; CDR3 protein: CASSRGTSGGTTGELFF
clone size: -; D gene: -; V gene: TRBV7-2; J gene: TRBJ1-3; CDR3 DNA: TGTGCCAGCAGCCAAGGACACGGAAACACCATATATTTT; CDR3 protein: CASSQGHGNTIYF
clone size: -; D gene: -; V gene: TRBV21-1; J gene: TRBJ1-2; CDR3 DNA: TGTGCCAGCAGCAAGGGGGTAACAGAGGGGGACTATGGCTACACCTTC; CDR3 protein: CASSKGVTEGDYGYTF
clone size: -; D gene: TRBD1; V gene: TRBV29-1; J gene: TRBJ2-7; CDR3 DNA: TGCAGCGTGACCCCGGGACAGGGACTCGAGCAGTACTTC; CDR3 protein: CSVTPGQGLEQYF
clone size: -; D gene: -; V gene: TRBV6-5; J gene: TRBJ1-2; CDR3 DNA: TGTGCCAGCAGTACAATTACAGGGAACTATGGCTACACCTTC; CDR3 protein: CASSTITGNYGYTF
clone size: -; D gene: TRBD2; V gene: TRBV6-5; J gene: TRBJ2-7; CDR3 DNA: TGTGCCAGCAGTTCCTCAGCGGGAACGGCGCCTTACGAGCAGTACTTC; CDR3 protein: CASSSSAGTAPYEQYF
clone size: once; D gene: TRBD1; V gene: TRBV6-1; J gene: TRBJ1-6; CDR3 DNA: TGTGCCAGCAGTGAATCTGGGACAGGGGGCGATTCACCCCTCCACTTT; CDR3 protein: CASSESGTGGDSPLHF